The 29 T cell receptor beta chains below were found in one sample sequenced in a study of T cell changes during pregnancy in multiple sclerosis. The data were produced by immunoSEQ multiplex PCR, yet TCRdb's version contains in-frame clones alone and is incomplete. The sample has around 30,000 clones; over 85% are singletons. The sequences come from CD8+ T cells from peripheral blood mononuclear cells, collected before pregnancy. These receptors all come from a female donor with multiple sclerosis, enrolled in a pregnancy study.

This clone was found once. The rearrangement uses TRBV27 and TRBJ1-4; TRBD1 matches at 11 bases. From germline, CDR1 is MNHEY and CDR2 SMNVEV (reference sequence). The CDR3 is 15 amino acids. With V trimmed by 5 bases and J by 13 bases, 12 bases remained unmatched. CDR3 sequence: CASSHGQGAMNGLFF. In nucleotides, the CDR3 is TGTGCCAGCAGTCATGGACAGGGGGCCATGAATGGACTGTTTTTT.

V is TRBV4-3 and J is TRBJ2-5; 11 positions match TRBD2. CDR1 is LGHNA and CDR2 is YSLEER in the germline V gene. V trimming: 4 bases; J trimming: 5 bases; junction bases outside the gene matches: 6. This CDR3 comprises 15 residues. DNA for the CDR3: TGCGCCAGCAGCCGCGGACTAGCGGGTGGGGAGACCCAGTACTTC. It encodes CASSRGLAGGETQYF.

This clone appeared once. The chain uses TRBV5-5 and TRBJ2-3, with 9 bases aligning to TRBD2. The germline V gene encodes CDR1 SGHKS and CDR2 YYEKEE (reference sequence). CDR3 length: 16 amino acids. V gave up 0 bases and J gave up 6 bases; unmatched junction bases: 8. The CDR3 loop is CASSLGTSGYVDTQYF. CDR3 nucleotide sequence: TGTGCCAGCAGCTTGGGTACTAGCGGGTATGTGGATACGCAGTATTTT.

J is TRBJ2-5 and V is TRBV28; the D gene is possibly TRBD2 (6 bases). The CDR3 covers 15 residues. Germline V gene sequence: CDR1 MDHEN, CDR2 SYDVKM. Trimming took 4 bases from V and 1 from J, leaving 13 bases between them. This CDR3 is CASSWATRPQETQYF. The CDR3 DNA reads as TGTGCCAGCAGTTGGGCGACTAGGCCCCAAGAGACCCAGTACTTC.

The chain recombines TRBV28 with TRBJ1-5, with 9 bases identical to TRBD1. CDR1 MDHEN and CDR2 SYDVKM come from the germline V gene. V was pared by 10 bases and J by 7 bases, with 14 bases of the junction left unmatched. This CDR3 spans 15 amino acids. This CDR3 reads CATLKGTGKGQPQHF. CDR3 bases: TGTGCCACCCTTAAGGGGACAGGGAAAGGACAGCCCCAGCATTTT.

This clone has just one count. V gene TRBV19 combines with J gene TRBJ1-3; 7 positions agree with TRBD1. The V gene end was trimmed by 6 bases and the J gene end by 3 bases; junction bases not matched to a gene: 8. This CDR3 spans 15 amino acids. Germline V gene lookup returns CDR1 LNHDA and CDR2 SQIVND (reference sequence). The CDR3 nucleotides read TGTGCCAGTAGCGGATTCCGGACAGGTGGAAACACCATATATTTT. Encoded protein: CASSGFRTGGNTIYF.

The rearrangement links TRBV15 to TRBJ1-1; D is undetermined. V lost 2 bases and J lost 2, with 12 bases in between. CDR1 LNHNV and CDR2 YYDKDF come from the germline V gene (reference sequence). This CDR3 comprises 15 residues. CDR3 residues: CATSRKRRSNTEAFF. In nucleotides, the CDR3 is TGTGCCACCAGCAGAAAAAGACGGAGTAACACTGAAGCTTTCTTT.

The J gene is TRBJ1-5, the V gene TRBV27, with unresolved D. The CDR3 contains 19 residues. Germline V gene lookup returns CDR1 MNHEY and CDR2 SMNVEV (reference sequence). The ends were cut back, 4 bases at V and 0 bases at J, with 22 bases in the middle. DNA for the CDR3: TGTGCCAGCAGTTCCTCTCCGGTAGACACACTTTATAGCAATCAGCCCCAGCATTTT. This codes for CASSSSPVDTLYSNQPQHF.

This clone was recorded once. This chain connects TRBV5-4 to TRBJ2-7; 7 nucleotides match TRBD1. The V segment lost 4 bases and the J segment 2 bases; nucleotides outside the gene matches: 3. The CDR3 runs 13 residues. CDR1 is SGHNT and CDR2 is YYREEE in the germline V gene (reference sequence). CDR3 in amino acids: CASSRDSAYEQYF. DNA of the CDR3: TGTGCCAGCAGCCGGGACAGTGCCTACGAGCAGTACTTC.

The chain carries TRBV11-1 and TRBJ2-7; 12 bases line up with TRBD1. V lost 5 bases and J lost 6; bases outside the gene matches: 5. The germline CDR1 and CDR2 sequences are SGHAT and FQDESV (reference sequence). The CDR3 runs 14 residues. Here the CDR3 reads CASSPRDRGREQYF. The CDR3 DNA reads TGTGCCAGCAGCCCCCGGGACAGGGGGCGCGAGCAGTACTTC.

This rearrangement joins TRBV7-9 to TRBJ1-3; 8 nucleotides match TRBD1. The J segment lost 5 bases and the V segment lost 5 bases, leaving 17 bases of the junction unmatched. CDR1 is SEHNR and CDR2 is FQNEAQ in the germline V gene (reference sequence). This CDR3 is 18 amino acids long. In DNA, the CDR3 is TGTGCCAGCAGCGCCCCCGGGACAGGAGGCGATTCTAGAAACACCATATATTTT. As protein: CASSAPGTGGDSRNTIYF.

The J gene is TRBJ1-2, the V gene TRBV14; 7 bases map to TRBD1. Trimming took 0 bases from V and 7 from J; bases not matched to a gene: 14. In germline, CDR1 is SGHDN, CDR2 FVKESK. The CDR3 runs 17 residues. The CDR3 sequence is CASSQDTTGSLMGGYTF. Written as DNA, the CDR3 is TGTGCCAGCAGCCAAGATACGACAGGGAGCTTAATGGGTGGCTACACCTTC.

CDR3 loop: CASSRNPSGDPYNEQFF. CDR3 bases: TGTGCCAGCAGCCGAAACCCTAGCGGGGACCCCTACAATGAGCAGTTCTTC. This chain uses TRBV7-6 with TRBJ2-1; 9 nucleotides align to TRBD2. Germline values: CDR1 SGHVS, CDR2 FNYEAQ. This CDR3 comprises 17 residues. Trimming at V came to 5 bases and at J to 2 bases, leaving 10 bases not matched to a gene. The full variable domain, rest sourced from reference TRBV7-6 and TRBJ2-1, is GAGVSQSPRYKVTKRGQDVALRCDPISGHVSLYWYRQALGQGPEFLTYFNYEAQQDKSGLPNDRFSAERPEGSISTLTIQRTEQRDSAMYRCASSRNPSGDPYNEQFFGPGTRLTVL.

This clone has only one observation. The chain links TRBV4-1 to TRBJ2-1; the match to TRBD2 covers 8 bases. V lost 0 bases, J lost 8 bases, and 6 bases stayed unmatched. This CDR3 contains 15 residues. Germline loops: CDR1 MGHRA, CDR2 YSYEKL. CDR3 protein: CASSQDGREVDEQFF. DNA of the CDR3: TGCGCCAGCAGCCAAGATGGGCGGGAGGTGGATGAGCAGTTCTTC.

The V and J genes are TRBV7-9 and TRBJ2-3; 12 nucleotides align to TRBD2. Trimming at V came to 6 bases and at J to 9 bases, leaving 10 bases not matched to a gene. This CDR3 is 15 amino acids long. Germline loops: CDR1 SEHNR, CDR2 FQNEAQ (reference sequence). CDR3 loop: CASSLTSGGRETQYF. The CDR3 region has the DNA TGTGCCAGCAGTCTGACTAGCGGGGGACGCGAGACGCAGTATTTT.

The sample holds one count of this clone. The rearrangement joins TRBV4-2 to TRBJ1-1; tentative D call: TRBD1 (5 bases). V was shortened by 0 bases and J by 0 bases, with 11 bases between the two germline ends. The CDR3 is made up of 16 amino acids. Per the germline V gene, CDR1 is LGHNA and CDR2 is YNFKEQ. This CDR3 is CASSQDRGHMNTEAFF. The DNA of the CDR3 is TGTGCCAGCAGCCAAGATCGCGGACACATGAACACTGAAGCTTTCTTT.

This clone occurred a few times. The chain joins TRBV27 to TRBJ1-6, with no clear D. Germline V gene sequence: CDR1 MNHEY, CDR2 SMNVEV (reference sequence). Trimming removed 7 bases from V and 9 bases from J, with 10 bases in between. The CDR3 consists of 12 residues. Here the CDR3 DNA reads TGTGCCAGCAAGTTCCCGGGTTCACCCCTCCACTTT. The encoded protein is CASKFPGSPLHF.

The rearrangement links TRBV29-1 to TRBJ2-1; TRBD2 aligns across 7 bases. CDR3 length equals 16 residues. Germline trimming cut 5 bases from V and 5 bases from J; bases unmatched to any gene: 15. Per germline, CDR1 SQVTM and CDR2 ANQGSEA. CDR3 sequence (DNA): TGCAGCGTTTCCGGGAGGTCAGGCCCCTTCGACAATGAGCAGTTCTTC. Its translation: CSVSGRSGPFDNEQFF.

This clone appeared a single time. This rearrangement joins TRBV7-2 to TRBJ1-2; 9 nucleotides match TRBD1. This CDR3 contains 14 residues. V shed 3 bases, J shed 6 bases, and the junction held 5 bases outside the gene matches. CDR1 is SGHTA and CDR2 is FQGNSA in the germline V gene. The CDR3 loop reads CASSFLGQGNGYTF. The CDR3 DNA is TGTGCCAGCAGCTTTCTCGGACAGGGGAATGGCTACACCTTC.

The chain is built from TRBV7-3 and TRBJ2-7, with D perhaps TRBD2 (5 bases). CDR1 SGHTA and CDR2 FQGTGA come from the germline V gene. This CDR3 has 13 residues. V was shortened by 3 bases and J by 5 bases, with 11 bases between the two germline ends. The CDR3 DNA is TGTGCCAGCAGCTTGGTTGAGGGCAACGAGCAGTACTTC. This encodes CASSLVEGNEQYF.

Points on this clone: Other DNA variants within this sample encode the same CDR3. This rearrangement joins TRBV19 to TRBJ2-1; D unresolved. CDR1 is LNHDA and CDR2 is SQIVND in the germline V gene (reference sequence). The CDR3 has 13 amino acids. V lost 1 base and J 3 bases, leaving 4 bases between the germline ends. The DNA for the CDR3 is TGTGCCAGTAGTATAGGACTCTACAATGAGCAGTTCTTC. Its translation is CASSIGLYNEQFF.

The CDR3 spells CASSQEAGEQFF. The CDR3 DNA sequence: TGTGCCAGCAGCCAGGAGGCGGGAGAGCAGTTCTTC. This chain connects TRBV11-2 to TRBJ2-1; the D gene is possibly TRBD2 (6 bases). CDR3 length equals 12 residues. Trimming stripped 5 bases from V and 10 bases from J, with 12 bases between. From germline, CDR1 is SGHAT and CDR2 FQNNGV.

The DNA for the CDR3 is TGTGCCAGCAGCGTAAGGGGGACAGCTGAAGCTTTCTTT. It is translated as CASSVRGTAEAFF. The rearrangement joins TRBV9 to TRBJ1-1, with 7 nucleotides matching TRBD1. Losses at the gene ends were 1 base for V and 6 bases for J; bases not matched to a gene: 3. CDR3 length equals 13 residues. Germline assignment: CDR1 SGDLS and CDR2 YYNGEE.

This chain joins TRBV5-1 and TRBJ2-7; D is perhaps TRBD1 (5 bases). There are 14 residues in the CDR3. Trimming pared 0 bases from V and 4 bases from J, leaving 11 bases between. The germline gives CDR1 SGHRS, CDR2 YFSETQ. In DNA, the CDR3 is TGCGCCAGCAGCTTGGCCGGACAAAGTTACGAGCAGTACTTC. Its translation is CASSLAGQSYEQYF.

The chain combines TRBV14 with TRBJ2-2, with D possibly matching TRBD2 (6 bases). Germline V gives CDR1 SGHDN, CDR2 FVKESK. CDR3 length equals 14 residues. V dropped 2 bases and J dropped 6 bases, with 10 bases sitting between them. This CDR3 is CASSQFSGAGELFF. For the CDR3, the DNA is TGTGCCAGCAGCCAATTTTCGGGGGCCGGGGAGCTGTTTTTT.

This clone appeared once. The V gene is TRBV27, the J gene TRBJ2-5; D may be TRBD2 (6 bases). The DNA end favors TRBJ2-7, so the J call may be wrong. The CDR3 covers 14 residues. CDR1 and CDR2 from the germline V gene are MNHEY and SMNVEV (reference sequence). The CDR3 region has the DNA TGTGCCAGCAGTTTCCTAGCGAGTACCTACGAGCAGTACTTC. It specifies CASSFLASTYEQYF.

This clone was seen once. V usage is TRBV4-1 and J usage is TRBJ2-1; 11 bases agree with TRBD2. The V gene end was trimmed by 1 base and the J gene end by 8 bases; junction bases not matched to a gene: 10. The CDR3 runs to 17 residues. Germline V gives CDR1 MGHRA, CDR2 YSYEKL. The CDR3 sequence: CASSQGLAGGIGDEQFF. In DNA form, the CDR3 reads TGCGCCAGCAGCCAAGGGCTAGCGGGAGGAATTGGAGATGAGCAGTTCTTC.

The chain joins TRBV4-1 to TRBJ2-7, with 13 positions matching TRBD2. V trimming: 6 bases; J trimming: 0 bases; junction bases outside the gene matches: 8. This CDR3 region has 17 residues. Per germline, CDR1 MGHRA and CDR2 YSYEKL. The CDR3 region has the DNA TGCGCCAGCAGTCCCGGGACTAGCGGGGTCAGCTCCTACGAGCAGTACTTC. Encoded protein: CASSPGTSGVSSYEQYF.

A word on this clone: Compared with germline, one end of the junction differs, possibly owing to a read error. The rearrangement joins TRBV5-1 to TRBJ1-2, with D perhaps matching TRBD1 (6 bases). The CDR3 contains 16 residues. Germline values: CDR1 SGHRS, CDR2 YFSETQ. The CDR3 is CASTLWGPGDNYGYTF. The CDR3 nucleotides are TGCGCCAGCACCTTGTGGGGGCCAGGCGATAACTATGGCTACACCTTC.